This T cell receptor (beta chain) was identified in a study of blood T cell repertoires in COVID-19. About the research overall: The United States, Italy and Spain provided the acute and convalescent COVID-19 samples. Sources were T cells, B-cell-depleted T cells, or PBMCs; the material itself was cDNA or gDNA.

Measured with immunoSEQ multiplex PCR; TCRdb has only the in-frame clones, and not every one. In the table there are 110,000 to 150,000 clones, about 80% of which are singletons. Germline CDR1 and CDR2: MGHDK and SYGVNS. The CDR3 runs 11 residues. Trimming cost V 4 bases and J 10 bases, with 8 bases left between them. This clone was found a few times. This TCR was sampled from a man aged 65 to 85 who had recovered from COVID-19. The sequencing input was peripheral blood. The V gene is TRBV25-1, the J gene TRBJ2-1, with unresolved D. The CDR3 DNA reads as TGTGCCAGCAGTGTTTCCGGGGAGCAGTTCTTC. Translated, it gives CASSVSGEQFF.